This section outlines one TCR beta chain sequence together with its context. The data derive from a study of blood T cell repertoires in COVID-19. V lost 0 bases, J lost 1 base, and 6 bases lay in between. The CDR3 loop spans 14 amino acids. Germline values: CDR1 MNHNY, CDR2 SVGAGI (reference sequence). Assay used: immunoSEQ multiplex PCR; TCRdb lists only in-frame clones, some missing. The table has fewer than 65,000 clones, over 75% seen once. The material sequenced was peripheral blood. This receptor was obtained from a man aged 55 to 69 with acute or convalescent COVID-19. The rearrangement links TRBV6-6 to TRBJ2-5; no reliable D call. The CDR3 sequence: CASSYSNSQETQYF. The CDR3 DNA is TGTGCCAGCAGTTACTCGAACTCCCAAGAGACCCAGTACTTC.